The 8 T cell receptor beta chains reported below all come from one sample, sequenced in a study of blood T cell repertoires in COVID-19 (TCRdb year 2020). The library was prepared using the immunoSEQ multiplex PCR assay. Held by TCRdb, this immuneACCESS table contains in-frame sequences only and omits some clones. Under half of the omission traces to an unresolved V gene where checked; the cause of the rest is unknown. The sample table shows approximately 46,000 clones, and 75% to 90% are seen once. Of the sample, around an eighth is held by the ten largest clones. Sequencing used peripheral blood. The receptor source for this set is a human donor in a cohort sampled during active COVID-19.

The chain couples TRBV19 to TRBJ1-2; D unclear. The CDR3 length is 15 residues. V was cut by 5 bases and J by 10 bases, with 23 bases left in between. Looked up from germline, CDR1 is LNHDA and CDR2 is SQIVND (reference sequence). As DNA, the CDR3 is TGTGCCAGTAGTGCGACTGGCGGGGAGGAGGCAGCCTACACCTTC. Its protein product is CASSATGGEEAAYTF.

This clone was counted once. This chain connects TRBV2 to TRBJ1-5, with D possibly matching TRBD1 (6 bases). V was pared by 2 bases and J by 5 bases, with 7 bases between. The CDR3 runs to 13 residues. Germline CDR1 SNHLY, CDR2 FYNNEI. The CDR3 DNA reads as TGTGCCAGCAGTGAACAGGGGTATCAGCCCCAGCATTTT. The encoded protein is CASSEQGYQPQHF.

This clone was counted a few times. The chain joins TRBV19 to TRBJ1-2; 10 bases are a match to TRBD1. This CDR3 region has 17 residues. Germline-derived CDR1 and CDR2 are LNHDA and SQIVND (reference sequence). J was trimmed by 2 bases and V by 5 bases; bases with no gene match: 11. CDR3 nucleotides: TGTGCCAGTAGTCCCCGGGACAGGGGAAGGAGCAACTATGGCTACACCTTC. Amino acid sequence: CASSPRDRGRSNYGYTF.

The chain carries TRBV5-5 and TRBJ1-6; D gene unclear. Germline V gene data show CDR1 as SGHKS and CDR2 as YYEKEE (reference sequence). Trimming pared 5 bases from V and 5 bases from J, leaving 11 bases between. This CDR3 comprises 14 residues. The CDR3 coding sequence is TGTGCCAGCAGGGCCGGGGTCAATAATTCACCCCTCCACTTT. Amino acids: CASRAGVNNSPLHF.

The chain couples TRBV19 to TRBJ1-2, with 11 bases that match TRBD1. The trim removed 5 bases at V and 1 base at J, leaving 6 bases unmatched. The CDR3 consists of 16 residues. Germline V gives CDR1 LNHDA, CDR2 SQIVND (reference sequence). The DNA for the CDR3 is TGTGCCAGTAGTCCCACCGGGACAGGGGGTAACTATGGCTACACCTTC. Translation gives CASSPTGTGGNYGYTF. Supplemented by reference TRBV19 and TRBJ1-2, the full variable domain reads DGGITQSPKYLFRKEGQNVTLSCEQNLNHDAMYWYRQDPGQGLRLIYYSQIVNDFQKGDIAEGYSVSREKKESFPLTVTSAQKNPTAFYLCASSPTGTGGNYGYTFGSGTRLTVV.

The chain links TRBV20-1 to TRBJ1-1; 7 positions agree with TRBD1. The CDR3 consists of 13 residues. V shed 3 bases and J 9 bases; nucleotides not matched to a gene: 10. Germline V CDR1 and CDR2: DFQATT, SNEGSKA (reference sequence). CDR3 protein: CSASGQVPRQAFF. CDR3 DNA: TGCAGTGCTAGTGGACAGGTCCCCCGACAAGCTTTCTTT.

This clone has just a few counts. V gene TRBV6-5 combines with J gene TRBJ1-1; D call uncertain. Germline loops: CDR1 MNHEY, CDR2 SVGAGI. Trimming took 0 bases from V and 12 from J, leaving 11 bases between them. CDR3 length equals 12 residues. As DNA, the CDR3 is TGTGCCAGCAGTTACTCTGGGCTTCGGCCTTTCTTT. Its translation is CASSYSGLRPFF.

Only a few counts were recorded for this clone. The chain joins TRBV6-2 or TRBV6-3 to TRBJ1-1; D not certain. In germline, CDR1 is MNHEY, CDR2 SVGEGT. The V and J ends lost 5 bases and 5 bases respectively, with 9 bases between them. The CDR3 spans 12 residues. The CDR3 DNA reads TGTGCCAGCAGTATCGCGGAAACTGAAGCTTTCTTT. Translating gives CASSIAETEAFF.